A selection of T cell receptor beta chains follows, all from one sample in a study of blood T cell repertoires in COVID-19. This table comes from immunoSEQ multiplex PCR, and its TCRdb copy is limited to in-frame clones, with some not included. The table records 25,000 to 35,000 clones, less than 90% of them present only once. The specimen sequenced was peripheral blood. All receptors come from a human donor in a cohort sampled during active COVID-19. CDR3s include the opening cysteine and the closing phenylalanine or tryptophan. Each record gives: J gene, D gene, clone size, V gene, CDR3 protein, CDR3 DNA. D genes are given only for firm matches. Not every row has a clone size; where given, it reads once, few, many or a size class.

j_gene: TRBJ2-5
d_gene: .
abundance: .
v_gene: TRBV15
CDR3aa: CATSPGGGSETQYF
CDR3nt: TGTGCCACCAGCCCGGGAGGGGGCTCGGAGACCCAGTACTTC

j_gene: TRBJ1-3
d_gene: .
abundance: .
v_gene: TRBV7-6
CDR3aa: CASSLLGGNTIYF
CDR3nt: TGTGCCAGCAGCTTATTGGGCGGAAACACCATATATTTT

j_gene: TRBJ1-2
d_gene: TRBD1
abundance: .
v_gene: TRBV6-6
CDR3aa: CASSPTGYGYTF
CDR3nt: TGTGCCAGCAGTCCGACAGGGTATGGCTACACCTTC

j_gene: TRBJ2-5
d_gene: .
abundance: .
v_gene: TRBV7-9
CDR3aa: CASSSPGRETQYF
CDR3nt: TGTGCCAGCAGCTCCCCGGGTAGAGAGACCCAGTACTTC

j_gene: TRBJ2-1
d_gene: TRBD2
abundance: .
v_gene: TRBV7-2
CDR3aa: CASSLLGLASSYNEQFF
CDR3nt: TGTGCCAGCAGCCTCCTGGGACTAGCGAGTTCCTACAATGAGCAGTTCTTC

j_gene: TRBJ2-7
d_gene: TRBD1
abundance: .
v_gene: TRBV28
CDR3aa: CASSPLQGATFYEQYF
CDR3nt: TGTGCCAGCAGTCCCCTACAGGGGGCAACATTCTACGAGCAGTACTTC

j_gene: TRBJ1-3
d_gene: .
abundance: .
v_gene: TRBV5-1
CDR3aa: CASSSSTDGNTIYF
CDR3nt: TGCGCCAGCAGCTCCTCGACAGATGGAAACACCATATATTTT

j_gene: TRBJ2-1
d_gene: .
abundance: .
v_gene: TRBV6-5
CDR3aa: CASSHPPPPVNEQFF
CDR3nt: TGTGCCAGCAGTCATCCCCCTCCTCCGGTAAATGAGCAGTTCTTC

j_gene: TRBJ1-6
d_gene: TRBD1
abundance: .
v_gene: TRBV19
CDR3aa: CASSFLDRGPAPLHF
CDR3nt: TGTGCCAGTAGTTTCCTGGACAGGGGCCCCGCACCCCTCCACTTT

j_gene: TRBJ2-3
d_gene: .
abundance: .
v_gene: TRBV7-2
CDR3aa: CASSFGGTDTQYF
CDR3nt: TGTGCCAGCAGCTTCGGAGGCACAGATACGCAGTATTTT

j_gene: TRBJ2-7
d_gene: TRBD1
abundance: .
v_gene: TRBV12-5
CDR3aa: CASGIQGFEQYF
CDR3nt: TGTGCTAGTGGTATACAGGGGTTTGAGCAGTACTTC

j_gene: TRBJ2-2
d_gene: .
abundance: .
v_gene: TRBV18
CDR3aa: CASSPSLARNTGELFF
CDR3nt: TGTGCCAGCTCACCCAGTCTAGCACGGAACACCGGGGAGCTGTTTTTT

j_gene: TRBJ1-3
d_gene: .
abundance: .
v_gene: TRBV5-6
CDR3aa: CASSLLRESGNTIYF
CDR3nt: TGTGCCAGCAGCTTGTTGAGGGAATCTGGAAACACCATATATTTT

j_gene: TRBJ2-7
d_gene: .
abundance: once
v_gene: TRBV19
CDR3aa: CATHSAGPWEQYF
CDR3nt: TGTGCCACCCACTCCGCGGGCCCTTGGGAGCAGTACTTC

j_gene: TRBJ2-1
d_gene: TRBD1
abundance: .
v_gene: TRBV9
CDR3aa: CASSNTGQGHNEQFF
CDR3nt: TGTGCCAGCAGCAACACGGGACAGGGTCACAATGAGCAGTTCTTC

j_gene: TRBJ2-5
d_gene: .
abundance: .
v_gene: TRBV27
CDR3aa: CASRQRETQYF
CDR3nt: TGTGCCAGCAGACAAAGAGAGACCCAGTACTTC

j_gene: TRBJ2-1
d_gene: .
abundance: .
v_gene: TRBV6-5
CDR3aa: CASSSHGQNNEQFF
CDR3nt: TGTGCCAGCAGTTCTCACGGACAGAACAATGAGCAGTTCTTC

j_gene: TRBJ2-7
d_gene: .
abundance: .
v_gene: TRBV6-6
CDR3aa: CASSIRGAGEQYF
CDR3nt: TGTGCCAGCAGTATCCGGGGGGCAGGGGAGCAGTACTTC

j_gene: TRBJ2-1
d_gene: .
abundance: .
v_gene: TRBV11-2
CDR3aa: CASSFVRQGGRNEQFF
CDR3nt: TGTGCCAGCAGCTTCGTGCGGCAGGGAGGAAGAAATGAGCAGTTCTTC

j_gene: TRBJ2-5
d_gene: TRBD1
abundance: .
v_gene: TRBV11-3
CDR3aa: CASSLAGRTGGQETQYF
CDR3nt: TGTGCCAGCAGCTTAGCCGGCAGGACAGGTGGACAAGAGACCCAGTACTTC

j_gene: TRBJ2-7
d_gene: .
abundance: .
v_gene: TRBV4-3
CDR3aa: CASSQVRGSSYEQYF
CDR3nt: TGCGCCAGCAGCCAAGTAAGGGGGAGCTCCTACGAGCAGTACTTC

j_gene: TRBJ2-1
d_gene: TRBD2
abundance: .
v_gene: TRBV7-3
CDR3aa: CASSSSSSGGAYNEQFF
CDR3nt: TGTGCCAGCAGCTCCAGTTCGAGCGGGGGGGCTTACAATGAGCAGTTCTTC

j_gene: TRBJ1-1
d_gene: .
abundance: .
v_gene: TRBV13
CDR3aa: CASSVRWEAFF
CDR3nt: TGTGCCAGCAGCGTGCGATGGGAAGCTTTCTTT

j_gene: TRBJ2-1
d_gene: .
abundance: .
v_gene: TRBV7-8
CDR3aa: CASTFFSGIIYNEQFF
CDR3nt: TGTGCCAGCACCTTTTTCTCGGGGATTATCTACAATGAGCAGTTCTTC

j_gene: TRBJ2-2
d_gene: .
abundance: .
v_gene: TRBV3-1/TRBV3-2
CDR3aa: CASSQRAGAPGELFF
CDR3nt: TGTGCCAGCAGCCAGAGGGCAGGGGCGCCCGGGGAGCTGTTTTTT

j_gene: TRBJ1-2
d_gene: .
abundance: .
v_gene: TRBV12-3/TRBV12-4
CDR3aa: CASSLGGEGYTF
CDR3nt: TGTGCCAGCAGTTTAGGCGGGGAGGGCTACACCTTC

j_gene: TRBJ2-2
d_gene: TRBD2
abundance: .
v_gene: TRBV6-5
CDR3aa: CASVGGDLDTGELFF
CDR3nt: TGTGCCAGCGTGGGAGGGGACTTGGACACCGGGGAGCTGTTTTTT

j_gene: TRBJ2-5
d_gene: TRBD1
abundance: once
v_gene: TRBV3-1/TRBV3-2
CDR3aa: CASSRDRAETQYF
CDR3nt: TGTGCCAGCAGCCGAGACAGGGCCGAGACCCAGTACTTC

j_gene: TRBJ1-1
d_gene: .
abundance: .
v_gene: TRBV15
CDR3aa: CATSRDRELGEAFF
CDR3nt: TGTGCCACCAGCAGAGATCGGGAGTTGGGCGAAGCTTTCTTT

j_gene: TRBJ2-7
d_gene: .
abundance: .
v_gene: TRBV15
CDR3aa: CATSREFPVEQYF
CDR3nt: TGTGCCACCAGCAGAGAGTTTCCCGTCGAGCAGTACTTC

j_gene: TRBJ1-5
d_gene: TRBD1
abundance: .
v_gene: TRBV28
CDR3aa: CASRLGTAYSNQPQHF
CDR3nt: TGTGCCAGCAGGTTAGGGACAGCTTATAGCAATCAGCCCCAGCATTTT